The present T cell receptor (beta chain) was sequenced within a study of blood T cell repertoires in COVID-19. The wider study: The study drew acute and convalescent COVID-19 samples from the United States, Italy and Spain. Sources were T cells, B-cell-depleted T cells, or PBMCs; the material itself was cDNA or gDNA.

The method was immunoSEQ multiplex PCR; TCRdb's version includes in-frame clones alone and lacks a portion of them. This table holds around 450,000 clones, around nine tenths found once. The V gene lost 7 bases and the J gene lost 0 bases, with 16 bases spanning the gap. Germline V gives CDR1 MDHEN, CDR2 SYDVKM. This CDR3 region has 16 residues. Participant age was about 18 to 100 years, and participants resided in approximately 24 US areas. The sequencing input was PBMCs or T cells enriched from blood (not recorded which). The sequence derives from a woman aged 18-29 years with acute COVID-19. The chain carries TRBV28 and TRBJ1-5; D might be TRBD1 (5 bases). In DNA, the CDR3 is TGTGCCAGCAAGGGGTTTGGGCAGATTAGCAATCAGCCCCAGCATTTT. As protein: CASKGFGQISNQPQHF.